The entry that follows covers one T cell receptor beta chain sequence. The antigen is undetermined. V gave up 4 bases and J gave up 6 bases; unmatched junction bases: 3. This CDR3 has 15 amino acids. In germline, CDR1 is MNHEY, CDR2 SMNVEV (reference sequence). The data belong to a study of cytomegalovirus exposure and HLA in healthy donors. The repertoire was sequenced with immunoSEQ multiplex PCR; TCRdb's copy has only in-frame clones and lacks some. The table lists approximately 56,000 clones, over 85% of them singletons, with around 1.1% in the top ten. Findings and caveats of the study: The authors confirmed in vitro that a few CMV-associated chains were specific for CMV antigens.

The chain uses TRBV27 and TRBJ2-1, with 13 nucleotides matching TRBD2. This TCR came from a man between 18 and 29 years old in good health and CMV-seronegative. Sequenced input: PBMCs. CDR3 coding DNA: TGTGCCAGCAGTTCCCGACTAGCGGGAGGCAATGAGCAGTTCTTC. Translating it yields CASSSRLAGGNEQFF.